The 14 T cell receptor beta chains below all came from one sample that was sequenced in a study of T cell changes during pregnancy in multiple sclerosis. TCRdb's copy holds only in-frame clones and misses some; the assay was immunoSEQ multiplex PCR. The table has about 31,000 clones, over 75% seen once. Sequencing used CD8+ T cells from peripheral blood mononuclear cells, obtained in the second trimester of pregnancy. These receptors all stem from a female donor with multiple sclerosis, enrolled in a pregnancy study.

This clone showed up just a few times. The V and J genes are TRBV5-4 and TRBJ2-1; D is unclear. V was pared by 0 bases and J by 9 bases, with 10 bases between. The CDR3 consists of 13 residues. Per the germline V gene, CDR1 is SGHNT and CDR2 is YYREEE (reference sequence). CDR3 in DNA: TGTGCCAGCAGCTTGGGACTCCCGGCTGAGCAGTTCTTC. As protein: CASSLGLPAEQFF. Supplemented by reference TRBV5-4 and TRBJ2-1, the full variable domain reads ETGVTQSPTHLIKTRGQQVTLRCSSQSGHNTVSWYQQALGQGPQFIFQYYREEENGRGNFPPRFSGLQFPNYSSELNVNALELDDSALYLCASSLGLPAEQFFGPGTRLTVL.

The V and J genes are TRBV28 and TRBJ2-1; TRBD2 aligns across 11 bases. V was pared by 5 bases and J by 9 bases, with 15 bases of the junction left unmatched. The CDR3 is 17 amino acids. Per the germline V gene, CDR1 is MDHEN and CDR2 is SYDVKM. DNA of the CDR3: TGTGCCAGCAGTCTACCTCTAGCGGGAGGCCGGGGGGGTGAGCAGTTCTTC. Protein: CASSLPLAGGRGGEQFF.

The CDR3 nucleotides are TGTGCCAGCAGTTTGTTCGGGGGATCCTACGAGCAGTACTTC. Protein product: CASSLFGGSYEQYF. The rearrangement links TRBV28 to TRBJ2-7, with D perhaps matching TRBD2 (6 bases). The length of the CDR3 is 14 residues. Germline assignment: CDR1 MDHEN and CDR2 SYDVKM. Deletions cut 3 bases from V and 1 base from J, with 10 bases between.

The chain is built from TRBV27 and TRBJ2-1; TRBD1 matches 8 bases. The CDR3 contains 15 residues. V trimming: 6 bases; J trimming: 1 base; junction bases outside the gene matches: 5. Germline V gene sequence: CDR1 MNHEY, CDR2 SMNVEV (reference sequence). The CDR3 here is CASSQQGESYNEQFF. The CDR3 DNA sequence: TGTGCCAGCAGCCAACAGGGGGAGTCCTACAATGAGCAGTTCTTC.

The chain uses TRBV6-5 and TRBJ2-7; D is undetermined. The CDR3 contains 13 residues. V lost 2 bases and J lost 0, with 5 bases in between. Germline CDR1 reads MNHEY; CDR2 reads SVGAGI. The CDR3 protein is CASSYASSYEQYF. CDR3 nucleotide sequence: TGTGCCAGCAGTTACGCTAGCTCCTACGAGCAGTACTTC.

This chain connects TRBV10-3 to TRBJ2-2; 13 bases are a match to TRBD2. The trim removed 6 bases at V and 2 bases at J, leaving 6 bases unmatched. The CDR3 loop spans 17 amino acids. CDR1 and CDR2 from the germline V gene are ENHRY and SYGVKD. The CDR3 DNA is TGTGCCATCAGACTGGGACTAGCGGGGCCCAACACCGGGGAGCTGTTTTTT. Translated: CAIRLGLAGPNTGELFF.

Points on this clone: The sample has other DNA sequences that encode this CDR3 too. The CDR3 here is CASSFRGPYEQYF. The DNA for the CDR3 is TGTGCCAGCAGTTTTAGGGGGCCATACGAGCAGTACTTC. The rearrangement uses TRBV27 and TRBJ2-7, with 7 bases lining up with TRBD1. The CDR3 spans 13 residues. The V gene end was trimmed by 3 bases and the J gene end by 4 bases; junction bases not matched to a gene: 3. Per the germline V gene, CDR1 is MNHEY and CDR2 is SMNVEV (reference sequence).

This clone was detected once. The CDR3 is CASSQGQRNEKLFF. The CDR3 nucleotides read TGTGCCAGCAGCCAGGGACAGCGAAATGAAAAACTGTTTTTT. The chain is built from TRBV5-5 and TRBJ1-4; 7 nucleotides agree with TRBD1. Germline CDR1 SGHKS, CDR2 YYEKEE (reference sequence). V lost 4 bases to trimming and J lost 5 bases; unmatched junction nucleotides: 5. This CDR3 region has 14 residues. Full variable domain (remainder filled in from reference TRBV5-5 and TRBJ1-4): DAGVTQSPTHLIKTRGQQVTLRCSPISGHKSVSWYQQVLGQGPQFIFQYYEKEERGRGNFPDRFSARQFPNYSSELNVNALLLGDSALYLCASSQGQRNEKLFFGSGTQLSVL.

The table lists this clone with a few counts. CDR3 coding DNA: TGCGCCAGCAGCTCAAGACAGGGCACCAACAATGAGCAGTTCTTC. This gives the protein CASSSRQGTNNEQFF. V gene TRBV5-1 combines with J gene TRBJ2-1, with TRBD1 matching over 7 bases. This CDR3 comprises 15 residues. Germline assignment: CDR1 SGHRS and CDR2 YFSETQ. With V trimmed by 3 bases and J by 5 bases, 8 bases remained unmatched.

A few counts support this clone. This sample also contains other DNA sequences that code for the same CDR3. The rearrangement joins TRBV19 to TRBJ1-1; D possibly corresponds to TRBD1 (5 bases). V was shortened by 5 bases and J by 1 base, with 11 bases between the two germline ends. The CDR3 consists of 14 residues. Germline-derived CDR1 and CDR2 are LNHDA and SQIVND (reference sequence). The CDR3 region is CASSWGRGNTEAFF. For the CDR3, the DNA is TGTGCCAGTAGTTGGGGAAGGGGGAACACTGAAGCTTTCTTT.

The CDR3 nucleotides are TGTGCCAGCAGTAGTCGGCTAGCTGGCAATGAGCAGTTCTTC. Translation: CASSSRLAGNEQFF. The chain couples TRBV27 to TRBJ2-1, with a possible D match to TRBD2 (5 bases). The ends were cut back, 5 bases at V and 6 bases at J, with 14 bases in the middle. Looked up from germline, CDR1 is MNHEY and CDR2 is SMNVEV (reference sequence). The CDR3 is 14 amino acids.

This clone was found a few times. The V gene is TRBV7-9, the J gene TRBJ1-4; 11 bases align to TRBD1. Germline assignment: CDR1 SEHNR and CDR2 FQNEAQ (reference sequence). The V and J ends lost 4 bases and 5 bases, in that order; junction bases with no gene match: 0. The CDR3 runs to 14 residues. This CDR3 reads CASSWDRGNEKLFF. The CDR3 nucleotides are TGTGCCAGCAGCTGGGACAGGGGGAATGAAAAACTGTTTTTT.

This clone was seen a single time. This chain joins TRBV10-1 and TRBJ2-3; a possible D gene is TRBD2 (5 bases). The germline V gene has CDR1 WNHNN and CDR2 SYGVQD (reference sequence). The CDR3 contains 15 residues. Trimming removed 4 bases from V and 4 bases from J, with 15 bases in between. CDR3 coding DNA: TGCGCCAGCAGTGCAACGGGAAATAGGGCAGATACGCAGTATTTT. It yields the protein CASSATGNRADTQYF.

The chain employs TRBV19 and TRBJ2-1; TRBD2 might be the D (6 bases). The CDR3 totals 15 residues. CDR1 and CDR2 from the germline V gene are LNHDA and SQIVND (reference sequence). Deletions cut 5 bases from V and 4 bases from J, with 15 bases between. DNA for the CDR3: TGTGCCAGTAGTCCTCTGGAGGGCCTATACAATGAGCAGTTCTTC. This translates into CASSPLEGLYNEQFF.